This T cell receptor (beta chain) was observed in a study of T cell changes during pregnancy in multiple sclerosis. Generated by immunoSEQ multiplex PCR, the TCRdb table keeps only in-frame clones and is missing some. The sample lists tens of thousands of clones, over 80% occurring once. V dropped 5 bases and J dropped 11 bases, with 19 bases sitting between them. Germline values: CDR1 SGHVS, CDR2 FQNEAQ. The CDR3 contains 13 residues. The clonotype originates from a female donor with multiple sclerosis, enrolled in a pregnancy study. The rearrangement joins TRBV7-8 to TRBJ2-7, with a possible D match to TRBD1 (7 bases). Sequenced here: CD8+ T cells from peripheral blood mononuclear cells, sampled in the third trimester of pregnancy. The CDR3 sequence is CASSPPGGRGEYF. The CDR3 DNA reads as TGTGCCAGCAGCCCCCCCGGTGGCAGGGGGGAGTACTTC.